Presented here are 9 T cell receptor beta chains from one specimen sequenced in a study of siplizumab effects on memory and regulatory T cells (dated by TCRdb to about 2019). Library construction relied on the immunoSEQ multiplex PCR assay. As stored in TCRdb, this immuneACCESS dataset retains in-frame rearrangements with V and J assigned. A fraction of the clones does not appear; measured against another copy, unresolved V genes explain less than half of the discrepancy, and the remainder lacks a known reason. Within this sample are 94,000 or so clones, with 96% of them counted one time only. The ten largest make up 0.025% to 0.035% of the sample. Sequencing used naive CD4+ T cells sorted from blood. The intended sense of this specimen's cell subset or site label: unstimulated naive T cells. The receptors originated from a human donor in good health.

The rearrangement joins TRBV20-1 to TRBJ1-5; D is unresolved. The V gene's germline CDR1 is DFQATT and CDR2 SNEGSKA (reference sequence). The CDR3 is 11 residues long. Trimming removed 3 bases from V and 6 bases from J, with 6 bases in between. CDR3 amino acids: CSASVTQPQHF. The CDR3, as DNA: TGCAGTGCTAGCGTAACTCAGCCCCAGCATTTT.

J is TRBJ2-2 and V is TRBV19; D may be TRBD1 (6 bases). The CDR3 has 15 residues. V dropped 4 bases and J dropped 2 bases, with 11 bases sitting between them. The germline CDR1 and CDR2 sequences are LNHDA and SQIVND (reference sequence). The CDR3 sequence is CASSTQGSNTGELFF. CDR3 DNA: TGTGCCAGTAGTACTCAGGGGTCAAACACCGGGGAGCTGTTTTTT.

J is TRBJ1-3 and V is TRBV28; D might be TRBD1 (5 bases). Trimming stripped 7 bases from V and 0 bases from J, with 13 bases between. This CDR3 has 15 amino acids. Germline V gene sequence: CDR1 MDHEN, CDR2 SYDVKM. This CDR3 reads CASIRGRFSGNTIYF. CDR3 in DNA: TGTGCCAGCATCCGGGGACGTTTCTCTGGAAACACCATATATTTT.

The rearrangement uses TRBV5-1 and TRBJ1-5; the D gene is possibly TRBD1 (5 bases). Germline lookup yields CDR1 SGHRS and CDR2 YFSETQ. The CDR3 extends over 15 amino acids. With 4 bases removed from V and 4 bases from J, the gap between germline ends came to 15 bases. CDR3 protein: CASSPEGDRNQPQHF. In DNA, the CDR3 is TGCGCCAGCAGCCCCGAAGGGGATAGGAATCAGCCCCAGCATTTT.

This clone was counted once. Other DNA sequences from this sample encode an identical CDR3 as well. The rearrangement joins TRBV11-2 to TRBJ1-5; TRBD1 is a possible D gene (6 bases). Trimming pared 4 bases from V and 4 bases from J, leaving 14 bases between. This CDR3 contains 15 residues. Germline assignment: CDR1 SGHAT and CDR2 FQNNGV. The CDR3 bases are TGTGCCAGCAGCTCGTCGGACAGATATAATCAGCCCCAGCATTTT. Translation: CASSSSDRYNQPQHF.

The V gene is TRBV7-3, the J gene TRBJ2-5; 7 bases map to TRBD1. Per the germline V gene, CDR1 is SGHTA and CDR2 is FQGTGA. The CDR3 contains 14 residues. V lost 5 bases and J lost 1; bases outside the gene matches: 4. This CDR3 reads CASSPGTAQETQYF. CDR3 in DNA: TGTGCCAGCAGCCCAGGGACAGCCCAAGAGACCCAGTACTTC.

The V and J genes are TRBV10-2 and TRBJ1-5; D is perhaps TRBD1 (5 bases). This CDR3 has 14 amino acids. The V gene's germline CDR1 is WSHSY and CDR2 SAAADI. Trimming pared 2 bases from V and 2 bases from J, leaving 7 bases between. The chain's CDR3 is CASSEMGGNQPQHF. The CDR3 DNA sequence: TGCGCCAGCAGTGAGATGGGGGGCAATCAGCCCCAGCATTTT.

The V gene is TRBV6-1, the J gene TRBJ1-2; 8 positions match TRBD1. The CDR3 consists of 16 residues. The V gene's germline CDR1 is MNHNS and CDR2 SASEGT. V shed 2 bases and J 3 bases; nucleotides not matched to a gene: 8. Written as DNA, the CDR3 is TGTGCCAGCAGTGAAATAGGAGGGACAGGTCACTATGGCTACACCTTC. Encoded protein: CASSEIGGTGHYGYTF.

The chain links TRBV7-8 to TRBJ2-5; no clear D. V was shortened by 6 bases and J by 5 bases, with 19 bases between the two germline ends. The CDR3 contains 15 residues. The germline CDR1 and CDR2 sequences are SGHVS and FQNEAQ. In nucleotides, the CDR3 is TGTGCCAGCAGTCTCTGGGCGGCTATGGGGGAGACCCAGTACTTC. Translating gives CASSLWAAMGETQYF.